Listed below are T cell receptor beta chains from one sample, sequenced in a study of T cells in Graves' hyperthyroidism and ophthalmopathy. TCRdb used MiXCR to reprocess the multiplex PCR reads, holding one entry per CDR3 protein. The data show about 330,000 distinct CDR3 sequences, 12% to 15% seen once. The specimen was blood. Receptors were obtained from a woman aged 40 to 49 with Graves' ophthalmopathy. Each CDR3 is given with its conserved first and last residue. Fields, in order: D gene, V gene, J gene, clone size, CDR3 protein, CDR3 DNA. A D gene is named only where the DNA matches it firmly. Not all rows give a size; the values are once, few, many and, for expanded clones, a class.

d_call: -; v_call: TRBV28; j_call: TRBJ1-2; clone_size: few; cdr3_aa: CASANPQGGYTF; cdr3_nt: TGTGCCAGCGCCAACCCGCAGGGTGGCTACACCTTC
d_call: -; v_call: TRBV20-1; j_call: TRBJ1-5; clone_size: -; cdr3_aa: CSARDSQGYSNQPQHF; cdr3_nt: TGCAGTGCTAGAGATAGTCAGGGCTATAGCAATCAGCCCCAGCATTTT
d_call: -; v_call: TRBV20-1; j_call: TRBJ1-2; clone_size: -; cdr3_aa: CRALGQAGYGYTF; cdr3_nt: TGCAGGGCCCTGGGGCAGGCAGGCTATGGCTACACCTTC
d_call: -; v_call: TRBV20-1; j_call: TRBJ2-7; clone_size: many; cdr3_aa: CSASTGYNPYEQYF; cdr3_nt: TGCAGTGCTAGTACAGGGTATAACCCCTACGAGCAGTACTTC
d_call: -; v_call: TRBV12-3/TRBV12-4; j_call: TRBJ2-1; clone_size: many; cdr3_aa: CASTPRGRWYNEQFF; cdr3_nt: TGTGCCAGCACCCCTCGGGGGAGATGGTACAATGAGCAGTTCTTC
d_call: -; v_call: TRBV7-7; j_call: TRBJ1-5; clone_size: -; cdr3_aa: CASSLCSNQPQHF; cdr3_nt: TGTGCTAGCAGCTTATGTAGCAATCAGCCCCAGCATTTT
d_call: -; v_call: TRBV3-1; j_call: TRBJ2-1; clone_size: many; cdr3_aa: CASSPGADNEQFF; cdr3_nt: TGTGCCAGCAGCCCAGGAGCCGACAATGAGCAGTTCTTC
d_call: -; v_call: TRBV9; j_call: TRBJ2-1; clone_size: -; cdr3_aa: CASSVRGAPYNEQFF; cdr3_nt: TGTGCCAGCAGCGTAAGGGGGGCCCCCTACAATGAGCAGTTCTTC
d_call: -; v_call: TRBV24-1; j_call: TRBJ2-1; clone_size: many; cdr3_aa: CATSAGQSNNEQFF; cdr3_nt: TGTGCCACCAGCGCGGGACAGTCTAACAATGAGCAGTTCTTC
d_call: -; v_call: TRBV5-1; j_call: TRBJ2-1; clone_size: -; cdr3_aa: CASSLQWGIEQFF; cdr3_nt: TGCGCCAGCAGCTTGCAGTGGGGAATTGAGCAGTTCTTC
d_call: TRBD2; v_call: TRBV28; j_call: TRBJ2-7; clone_size: few; cdr3_aa: CASSSPSGAAYEQYF; cdr3_nt: TGTGCCAGCAGTTCCCCCAGCGGGGCGGCCTACGAGCAGTACTTC
d_call: TRBD2; v_call: TRBV11-2; j_call: TRBJ2-3; clone_size: many; cdr3_aa: CASSLLRGGGTDTQYF; cdr3_nt: TGTGCCAGCAGCTTGTTACGGGGGGGGGGCACAGATACGCAGTATTTT
d_call: -; v_call: TRBV29-1; j_call: TRBJ2-1; clone_size: many; cdr3_aa: CSARQVNEQFF; cdr3_nt: TGCAGCGCCAGACAAGTCAATGAGCAGTTCTTC
d_call: -; v_call: TRBV24-1; j_call: TRBJ2-1; clone_size: many; cdr3_aa: CATSGFSYNEQFF; cdr3_nt: TGTGCCACCAGTGGGTTCTCCTACAATGAGCAGTTCTTC
d_call: -; v_call: TRBV7-2; j_call: TRBJ1-5; clone_size: many; cdr3_aa: CASSLIGGQPQHF; cdr3_nt: TGTGCCAGCAGCTTGATTGGTGGTCAGCCCCAGCATTTT
d_call: -; v_call: TRBV6-1; j_call: TRBJ1-2; clone_size: many; cdr3_aa: CASKGETTNYGYTF; cdr3_nt: TGTGCCAGCAAGGGGGAAACGACTAACTATGGCTACACCTTC